The 15 T cell receptor beta chains below come from one sample, sequenced in a study of preoperative IRX-2 immunotherapy in early breast cancer. Here immunoSEQ multiplex PCR was the method, and the copy in TCRdb shows in-frame clones only, minus some. The sample lists fewer than 25,000 clones, around nine tenths seen once, with 28% in the top ten. Treatment of the sample: preoperative locoregional IRX-2 cytokine immunotherapy. Here the sequenced sample was tumor tissue, taken after IRX-2 immunotherapy. Receptors were obtained from a human donor with breast cancer.

The chain is built from TRBV5-1 and TRBJ2-5, with 9 nucleotides matching TRBD2. CDR1 and CDR2 (germline): SGHRS, YFSETQ. The CDR3 is made up of 14 amino acids. The J segment lost 4 bases and the V segment lost 4 bases, leaving 5 bases of the junction unmatched. CDR3 sequence (DNA): TGCGCCAGCAGCGGGCGGACTAGCGTAGAGACCCAGTACTTC. Translated, it gives CASSGRTSVETQYF. The full variable domain, with the rest looked up from reference TRBV5-1 and TRBJ2-5, is KAGVTQTPRYLIKTRGQQVTLSCSPISGHRSVSWYQQTPGQGLQFLFEYFSETQRNKGNFPGRFSGRQFSNSRSEMNVSTLELGDSALYLCASSGRTSVETQYFGPGTRLLVL.

The genes are TRBV5-4 and TRBJ2-3; 9 bases line up with TRBD1. The V segment lost 6 bases and the J segment 3 bases; nucleotides outside the gene matches: 5. Germline CDR1 and CDR2: SGHNT and YYREEE (reference sequence). CDR3 length: 14 amino acids. CDR3 DNA sequence: TGTGCCAGCATCCCGGACAGGGGAACAGATACGCAGTATTTT. Protein sequence: CASIPDRGTDTQYF.

The CDR3: CASSLSAATNEKLFF. The CDR3 DNA reads as TGTGCCAGCAGCTTATCGGCAGCAACTAATGAAAAACTGTTTTTT. The chain carries TRBV7-9 and TRBJ1-4; the D is unclear. The V and J ends lost 2 bases and 0 bases respectively, with 7 bases between them. The germline V gene has CDR1 SEHNR and CDR2 FQNEAQ (reference sequence). CDR3 size: 15 residues.

The chain has TRBV28 and TRBJ1-2; TRBD1 is a possible D gene (6 bases). V dropped 6 bases and J dropped 4 bases, with 15 bases sitting between them. The length of the CDR3 is 14 residues. Germline lookup yields CDR1 MDHEN and CDR2 SYDVKM. The CDR3 DNA sequence: TGTGCCAGCAGGTATGCAGGGGCCTCCTATGGCTACACCTTC. Translation: CASRYAGASYGYTF.

The chain uses TRBV4-1 and TRBJ2-7; tentatively, D is TRBD1 (6 bases). Per the germline V gene, CDR1 is MGHRA and CDR2 is YSYEKL. Trimming pared 0 bases from V and 4 bases from J, leaving 13 bases between. The length of the CDR3 is 15 residues. CDR3 in DNA: TGCGCCAGCAGCCAAGACAGGGACACGACATACGAGCAGTACTTC. Its translation is CASSQDRDTTYEQYF.

This clone was detected only a few times. The genes are TRBV9 and TRBJ1-1; TRBD1 might be the D (5 bases). Between the trimmed V and J ends, which lost 2 bases and 3 bases, there was a span of 17 bases. This CDR3 has 16 residues. Germline V gene sequence: CDR1 SGDLS, CDR2 YYNGEE. The CDR3 coding sequence is TGTGCCAGCAGCGTCGGAAAGGGGTCGGCGGACACTGAAGCTTTCTTT. Translating gives CASSVGKGSADTEAFF.

The chain recombines TRBV18 with TRBJ1-2, with D possibly being TRBD1 (6 bases). This CDR3 is built from 14 residues. V lost 1 base and J 6 bases, leaving 12 bases between the germline ends. CDR1 and CDR2 (germline): KGHSH, LQKENI. The CDR3 DNA follows: TGTGCCAGCTCACCACTTAGGACAGCCGATGGCTACACCTTC. Translating it yields CASSPLRTADGYTF. The full variable domain, rest sourced from reference TRBV18 and TRBJ1-2, is NAGVMQNPRHLVRRRGQEARLRCSPMKGHSHVYWYRQLPEEGLKFMVYLQKENIIDESGMPKERFSAEFPKEGPSILRIQQVVRGDSAAYFCASSPLRTADGYTFGSGTRLTVV.

The V gene is TRBV2, the J gene TRBJ1-1, with D possibly TRBD1 on 6 matching bases. Trimming removed 8 bases from V and 7 bases from J, with 17 bases in between. There are 13 residues in the CDR3. The V gene's germline CDR1 is SNHLY and CDR2 FYNNEI. CDR3 region: CASVEGGGHEAFF. The CDR3 DNA reads TGTGCCAGCGTGGAGGGGGGGGGCCATGAAGCTTTCTTT.

The chain employs TRBV7-9 and TRBJ2-1, with a possible D match to TRBD1 (5 bases). Germline V gives CDR1 SEHNR, CDR2 FQNEAQ (reference sequence). Trimming pared 2 bases from V and 3 bases from J, leaving 17 bases between. The CDR3 spans 17 residues. This CDR3 reads CASSLSSWGSSYNEQFF. CDR3 DNA: TGTGCCAGCAGCTTATCATCCTGGGGCTCGAGCTACAATGAGCAGTTCTTC.

The chain uses TRBV11-2 and TRBJ1-5; a possible D gene is TRBD1 (5 bases). The germline CDR1 and CDR2 sequences are SGHAT and FQNNGV. The length of the CDR3 is 15 residues. V was cut by 5 bases and J by 6 bases, with 17 bases left in between. The DNA of the CDR3 is TGTGCCAGCAGCCTATTAAGGGGAGTTGGTCAGCCCCAGCATTTT. This encodes CASSLLRGVGQPQHF. Drawing the rest from reference TRBV11-2 and TRBJ1-5, the complete variable domain is EAGVAQSPRYKIIEKRQSVAFWCNPISGHATLYWYQQILGQGPKLLIQFQNNGVVDDSQLPKDRFSAERLKGVDSTLKIQPAKLEDSAVYLCASSLLRGVGQPQHFGDGTRLSIL.

This chain's CDR3 is CASSQTAGGVGEKLFF. The CDR3 region has the DNA TGTGCCAGCAGCCAGACCGCGGGTGGGGTGGGTGAAAAACTGTTTTTT. This rearrangement joins TRBV7-6 to TRBJ1-4, with D unresolved. CDR3 length: 16 amino acids. Germline V gene sequence: CDR1 SGHVS, CDR2 FNYEAQ. Trimming left V 5 bases short and J 7 bases short, with 20 bases between.

The rearrangement joins TRBV2 to TRBJ1-2; TRBD1 aligns across 7 bases. CDR3 size: 12 residues. CDR1 is SNHLY and CDR2 is FYNNEI in the germline V gene. V was clipped by 4 bases and J by 8 bases; unmatched bases: 4. CDR3 sequence (DNA): TGTGCCAGCAGTGGACAGGGTTACGGCTACACCTTC. It encodes CASSGQGYGYTF.

The rearrangement joins TRBV7-9 to TRBJ2-2, with TRBD2 matching 12 bases. This CDR3 is 14 amino acids long. Germline loops: CDR1 SEHNR, CDR2 FQNEAQ (reference sequence). V was pared by 6 bases and J by 5 bases, with 1 base of the junction left unmatched. The CDR3 DNA is TGTGCCAGCAGTACTAGCGGGGGGACCGGGGAGCTGTTTTTT. Its protein product is CASSTSGGTGELFF.

The chain combines TRBV6-4 with TRBJ2-1; D may be TRBD1 (5 bases). Germline CDR1 reads MRHNA; CDR2 reads SNTAGT. The CDR3 consists of 15 residues. Between the trimmed V and J ends, which lost 2 bases and 2 bases, there was a span of 10 bases. CDR3 in DNA: TGTGCCAGCAGTGACCAGGGTGGGACCTACAATGAGCAGTTCTTC. It translates to CASSDQGGTYNEQFF.

With respect to this clone: A read error is the likely source, as a far larger clone sits one nucleotide away. The sample has other DNA sequences that encode this CDR3 too. The chain employs TRBV5-2 and TRBJ2-5; the listed D gene, TRBD2, was not tested against the DNA. TRBV5-2 is flagged as a pseudogene. The length of the CDR3 is 15 residues. This CDR3 reads CASSPEASPRETQYF. The CDR3 DNA follows: TGTGCCAGCAGCCCAGAAGCTAGCCCCCGGGAGACCCAGTACTTC.